The next 13 T cell receptor beta chains were all read from a single sample in a study of blood T cell repertoires in COVID-19. TCRdb's table, derived via immunoSEQ multiplex PCR, lists solely in-frame clones and lacks some. The sample consists of about 260,000 clones, just under 90% of them appearing once. The sequenced sample was peripheral blood. The receptors derive from a woman in her thirties or forties with acute or convalescent COVID-19.

The chain links TRBV7-2 to TRBJ1-2; 8 nucleotides line up with TRBD1. V was pared by 0 bases and J by 7 bases, with 7 bases of the junction left unmatched. CDR3 size: 15 residues. Germline lookup yields CDR1 SGHTA and CDR2 FQGNSA. CDR3 bases: TGTGCCAGCAGCTTAGCAACAGGGGGATATGCTGGCTACACCTTC. This sequence encodes CASSLATGGYAGYTF.

This chain connects TRBV18 to TRBJ1-2, with D tentatively TRBD1 (6 bases). V lost 2 bases and J 4 bases, leaving 20 bases between the germline ends. The CDR3 consists of 17 residues. Germline V CDR1 and CDR2: KGHSH, LQKENI. CDR3 nucleotides: TGTGCCAGCTCACCAGGGATACAGGGAAGAGGAGCCTATGGCTACACCTTC. Translation gives CASSPGIQGRGAYGYTF.

The chain employs TRBV19 and TRBJ2-1; 8 bases are shared with TRBD2. CDR1 and CDR2 from the germline V gene are LNHDA and SQIVND (reference sequence). The V and J ends lost 1 base and 3 bases, in that order; junction bases with no gene match: 5. The CDR3 consists of 16 residues. The CDR3 loop reads CASSIGQRGIYNEQFF. The CDR3, as DNA: TGTGCCAGTAGTATAGGCCAGCGGGGGATCTACAATGAGCAGTTCTTC.

The chain has TRBV6-6 and TRBJ1-2; D remains ambiguous. The V gene lost 5 bases and the J gene lost 3 bases, with 13 bases spanning the gap. Germline values: CDR1 MNHNY, CDR2 SVGAGI (reference sequence). The CDR3 totals 14 residues. CDR3 protein: CASSPAGSDYGYTF. The DNA of the CDR3 is TGTGCCAGCAGTCCGGCCGGGTCGGACTATGGCTACACCTTC.

The chain links TRBV5-5 to TRBJ2-5, with D possibly matching TRBD2 (6 bases). The CDR3 extends over 14 amino acids. With 4 bases removed from V and 3 bases from J, the gap between germline ends came to 13 bases. Germline V lookup: CDR1 SGHKS, CDR2 YYEKEE (reference sequence). The CDR3 sequence: CASSPRGREETQYF. CDR3 nucleotides: TGTGCCAGCAGCCCCCGGGGGAGAGAAGAGACCCAGTACTTC.

The chain joins TRBV5-6 to TRBJ1-3, with TRBD1 matching 7 bases. There are 15 residues in the CDR3. CDR1 SGHDT and CDR2 YYEEEE come from the germline V gene. V trimming: 3 bases; J trimming: 3 bases; junction bases outside the gene matches: 6. CDR3 region: CASSYFQGGGNTIYF. The DNA for the CDR3 is TGTGCCAGCAGCTATTTCCAGGGGGGTGGAAACACCATATATTTT.

V gene TRBV3-1 (or the pseudogene TRBV3-2) combines with J gene TRBJ2-5; 8 bases are a match to TRBD1. V was clipped by 2 bases and J by 5 bases; unmatched bases: 10. The germline V gene has CDR1 LGHDT and CDR2 YNNKEL (reference sequence). The CDR3 contains 16 residues. DNA for the CDR3: TGTGCCAGCAGCCAAAGGCTGAGACAGGGGTGGGAGACCCAGTACTTC. As protein: CASSQRLRQGWETQYF.

This chain connects TRBV5-6 to TRBJ2-7; TRBD1 is a possible D gene (6 bases). The CDR3 spans 14 residues. Trimming shortened V by 1 base and J by 3 bases, and 11 bases separated the two germline ends. Per the germline V gene, CDR1 is SGHDT and CDR2 is YYEEEE. Here the CDR3 reads CASSLLEQGYEQYV. For the CDR3, the DNA is TGTGCCAGCAGCTTGTTGGAACAGGGCTACGAGCAGTACGTC.

The V gene is TRBV4-1, the J gene TRBJ1-1, with 10 nucleotides matching TRBD1. This CDR3 is 15 amino acids long. Trimming removed 4 bases from V and 6 bases from J; junction bases left unmatched: 8. In germline, CDR1 is MGHRA, CDR2 YSYEKL. Here the CDR3 DNA reads TGCGCCAGCAGCCTAGGGACAGGGGTGGGCGCTGAAGCTTTCTTT. The encoded protein is CASSLGTGVGAEAFF.

The chain recombines TRBV27 with TRBJ1-2; D not certain. V dropped 2 bases and J dropped 1 base, with 8 bases sitting between them. The CDR3 is 14 residues long. From germline, CDR1 is MNHEY and CDR2 SMNVEV (reference sequence). Here the CDR3 reads CASSLPGGNYGYTF. The CDR3 DNA follows: TGTGCCAGCAGTTTACCGGGAGGTAACTATGGCTACACCTTC.

The V and J genes are TRBV6-4 and TRBJ1-1; 8 bases line up with TRBD1. Germline CDR1 and CDR2: MRHNA and SNTAGT. The CDR3 spans 15 residues. V was clipped by 7 bases and J by 0 bases; unmatched bases: 7. The CDR3 DNA sequence: TGTGCCAGCATAGAAACGGGACAGGTGAACACTGAAGCTTTCTTT. It codes for CASIETGQVNTEAFF.

The rearrangement links TRBV6-5 to TRBJ2-2; D is ambiguous. This CDR3 is 15 amino acids long. The germline V gene encodes CDR1 MNHEY and CDR2 SVGAGI. The V end lost 2 bases, the J end lost 0 bases, and 7 bases lay between the germline ends. CDR3 region: CASSYGQTNTGELFF. The CDR3 region has the DNA TGTGCCAGCAGTTACGGGCAGACGAACACCGGGGAGCTGTTTTTT.

The V call is TRBV19, the J call TRBJ2-4; 7 nucleotides agree with TRBD1. Unmatched junction bases numbered 5, after V lost 8 bases and J lost 4 bases. Germline loops: CDR1 LNHDA, CDR2 SQIVND (reference sequence). The CDR3 is 13 residues long. The CDR3 DNA follows: TGTGCCAGTCGAGAGGGGGCGAAAAACATTCAGTACTTC. It is translated as CASREGAKNIQYF.